Following are 27 T cell receptor beta chains from one sample sequenced in a study of blood T cell repertoires in COVID-19 (dated by TCRdb to 2018 to 2020). The library came from the immunoSEQ multiplex PCR assay. The table was pulled from immuneACCESS by TCRdb, which kept in-frame rearrangements only. Such tables lose some clones; where checked, under half of the loss comes from unresolved V genes, and the rest has no known cause. A total of around 140,000 clones appear in this sample, about three quarters of them only once. Around 3.2% of the sample comes from the top ten. Sequences were obtained from PBMCs or T cells enriched from blood (not recorded which). Receptors were obtained from a woman between 45 and 65 years old who had recovered from COVID-19.

The J gene is TRBJ1-1, the V gene TRBV5-1; 8 nucleotides align to TRBD1. Trimming removed 1 base from V and 3 bases from J; junction bases left unmatched: 5. The CDR3 sequence is 15 residues long. In germline, CDR1 is SGHRS, CDR2 YFSETQ. CDR3 amino acids: CASSLKGQGYTEAFF. DNA of the CDR3: TGCGCCAGCAGCTTGAAAGGACAGGGCTACACTGAAGCTTTCTTT.

This clone was seen a handful of times. The chain links TRBV2 to TRBJ1-1, with 7 bases lining up with TRBD1. There are 16 residues in the CDR3. The V and J ends lost 6 bases and 0 bases, in that order; junction bases with no gene match: 10. Germline CDR1 is SNHLY and CDR2 is FYNNEI. The CDR3 DNA follows: TGTGCCAGCAGCCGACAGGGTGGGGATATGAACACTGAAGCTTTCTTT. It specifies CASSRQGGDMNTEAFF.

This chain links TRBV13 with TRBJ2-7; D gene ambiguous. The germline CDR1 and CDR2 sequences are PRHDT and FYEKMQ (reference sequence). Trimming removed 0 bases from V and 2 bases from J, with 8 bases in between. CDR3 size: 14 residues. For the CDR3, the DNA is TGTGCCAGCAGCTTAGGTGGGCAGGCCTACGAGCAGTACTTC. Translation: CASSLGGQAYEQYF. Full variable domain (remainder filled in from reference TRBV13 and TRBJ2-7): AAGVIQSPRHLIKEKRETATLKCYPIPRHDTVYWYQQGPGQDPQFLISFYEKMQSDKGSIPDRFSAQQFSDYHSELNMSSLELGDSALYFCASSLGGQAYEQYFGPGTRLTVT.

The CDR3 bases are TGTGCCAGCAGCCAAGGGGCTGGCGGGGGCACGGAGACCCAGTACTTC. Translating it yields CASSQGAGGGTETQYF. J is TRBJ2-5 and V is TRBV3-1 (or the pseudogene TRBV3-2), with a tentative D call TRBD2 (7 bases). CDR1 and CDR2 from the germline V gene are LGHDT and YNNKEL (reference sequence). The CDR3 is 16 residues long. V gave up 1 base and J gave up 5 bases, with 17 bases separating them.

V gene TRBV6-5 combines with J gene TRBJ1-1, with D perhaps TRBD1 (6 bases). CDR1 and CDR2 (germline): MNHEY, SVGAGI. The CDR3 contains 15 residues. Trimming left V 6 bases short and J 1 base short, with 15 bases between. As DNA, the CDR3 is TGTGCCAGCAGGAGGGGGGGAGGGGCGAACACTGAAGCTTTCTTT. It is translated as CASRRGGGANTEAFF.

This clone was detected a few times. This rearrangement joins TRBV5-1 to TRBJ2-3; TRBD1 matches at 7 bases. Germline CDR1 is SGHRS and CDR2 is YFSETQ. The CDR3 has 16 amino acids. V shed 0 bases and J 3 bases; nucleotides not matched to a gene: 7. CDR3 nucleotides: TGCGCCAGCAGCTTGGGGCTGACAGGGACGACAGATACGCAGTATTTT. Protein product: CASSLGLTGTTDTQYF.

The J gene is TRBJ1-1, the V gene TRBV7-2, with D possibly being TRBD1 (5 bases). The CDR3 length is 15 residues. The germline CDR1 and CDR2 sequences are SGHTA and FQGNSA. V lost 5 bases and J 1 base, leaving 14 bases between the germline ends. The CDR3 nucleotides are TGTGCCAGCAGCCCTCTAGGACATTCGAACACTGAAGCTTTCTTT. It translates to CASSPLGHSNTEAFF.

This clone has a single count. The rearrangement uses TRBV21-1 and TRBJ1-3. TRBV21-1 is described as a pseudogene. CDR3 size: 20 residues. CDR3 DNA sequence: TGTGCCAGCAGCAAAGCGCTAAGGGCAGGGACTCCCCCGGGGGGAAACACCATATATTTT. This encodes CASSKALRAGTPPGGNTIYF.

This rearrangement joins TRBV7-8 to TRBJ2-7; perhaps TRBD2 as D (5 bases). Trimming stripped 7 bases from V and 1 base from J, with 14 bases between. This CDR3 is built from 14 residues. Germline V gene data show CDR1 as SGHVS and CDR2 as FQNEAQ. CDR3 amino acids: CASNLAGLSYEQYF. The CDR3 coding sequence is TGTGCCAGCAACCTTGCGGGTTTATCCTACGAGCAGTACTTC.

V and J are TRBV3-1 (or the pseudogene TRBV3-2) and TRBJ2-5; 7 bases agree with TRBD2. Unmatched junction bases numbered 20, after V lost 3 bases and J lost 4 bases. This CDR3 is 19 amino acids long. The V gene's germline CDR1 is LGHDT and CDR2 YNNKEL (reference sequence). The CDR3, as DNA: TGTGCCAGCAGCCAGGACCCACATCTGACGGGACTACTCGTAGAGACCCAGTACTTC. Translation gives CASSQDPHLTGLLVETQYF.

CDR3 residues: CASGWSSYNEQFF. The CDR3 coding sequence is TGTGCCAGCGGGTGGAGCTCCTACAATGAGCAGTTCTTC. The chain combines TRBV25-1 with TRBJ2-1; D gene ambiguous. Trimming pared 8 bases from V and 0 bases from J, leaving 8 bases between. Germline V CDR1 and CDR2: MGHDK, SYGVNS. CDR3 length: 13 amino acids. Full variable domain (remainder filled in from reference TRBV25-1 and TRBJ2-1): EADIYQTPRYLVIGTGKKITLECSQTMGHDKMYWYQQDPGMELHLIHYSYGVNSTEKGDLSSESTVSRIRTEHFPLTLESARPSHTSQYLCASGWSSYNEQFFGPGTRLTVL.

The chain employs TRBV12-3 or TRBV12-4 and TRBJ2-3; D remains unclear. The V and J ends lost 3 bases and 4 bases respectively, with 5 bases between them. This CDR3 contains 12 residues. As DNA, the CDR3 is TGTGCCAGCAGTTTGTATCCAGATACGCAGTATTTT. It is translated as CASSLYPDTQYF.

In its sample, this clone was seen a few times. This rearrangement joins TRBV9 to TRBJ2-1; the match to TRBD2 covers 7 bases. The ends lost 0 bases at V and 5 bases at J; junction bases unmatched: 5. This CDR3 comprises 15 residues. Germline loops: CDR1 SGDLS, CDR2 YYNGEE. CDR3 protein: CASSVDLAVNNEQFF. CDR3 in DNA: TGTGCCAGCAGCGTAGATCTAGCGGTTAACAATGAGCAGTTCTTC. The variable domain in full, completed from reference TRBV9 and TRBJ2-1, reads DSGVTQTPKHLITATGQRVTLRCSPRSGDLSVYWYQQSLDQGLQFLIQYYNGEERAKGNILERFSAQQFPDLHSELNLSSLELGDSALYFCASSVDLAVNNEQFFGPGTRLTVL.

This sequence joins TRBV30 and TRBJ2-3; possible D gene TRBD2, 5 bases. CDR1 GTSNPN and CDR2 SVGIG come from the germline V gene (reference sequence). The CDR3 loop spans 14 amino acids. V shed 3 bases and J shed 3 bases, with 13 bases lying between them. CDR3 nucleotides: TGTGCCTGGAGGTTCGGGGAACTGACAGATACGCAGTATTTT. The encoded protein is CAWRFGELTDTQYF.

The chain has TRBV11-2 and TRBJ2-2, with 8 bases lining up with TRBD1. This CDR3 is built from 14 residues. Germline CDR1 SGHAT, CDR2 FQNNGV. J gave up 6 bases and V 5 bases, and 5 bases lay outside the gene matches. CDR3 in amino acids: CASSAVDRAGELFF. CDR3 sequence (DNA): TGTGCCAGCAGCGCCGTGGACAGGGCCGGGGAGCTGTTTTTT.

The V and J genes are TRBV5-4 and TRBJ2-5; 9 bases line up with TRBD2. The ends lost 2 bases at V and 4 bases at J; junction bases unmatched: 6. From germline, CDR1 is SGHNT and CDR2 YYREEE (reference sequence). The length of the CDR3 is 15 residues. The CDR3 spells CASSFLMTSGETQYF. The CDR3 DNA sequence: TGTGCCAGCAGCTTCTTGATGACTAGCGGAGAGACCCAGTACTTC. The full variable domain, with the rest looked up from reference TRBV5-4 and TRBJ2-5, is ETGVTQSPTHLIKTRGQQVTLRCSSQSGHNTVSWYQQALGQGPQFIFQYYREEENGRGNFPPRFSGLQFPNYSSELNVNALELDDSALYLCASSFLMTSGETQYFGPGTRLLVL.

This clone was seen only once. The chain couples TRBV11-1 to TRBJ1-1; TRBD1 agrees at 7 bases. CDR3 length equals 16 residues. CDR1 is SGHAT, CDR2 FQDESV, per germline (reference sequence). After removal of 1 base from V and 0 bases from J, the junction contained 5 bases not matched to a gene. The DNA for the CDR3 is TGTGCCAGCAGCTTAGGGTCAGGGGGGATGAACACTGAAGCTTTCTTT. This gives the protein CASSLGSGGMNTEAFF.

This chain uses TRBV5-5 with TRBJ2-2; the D is unclear. Trimming took off 3 bases at V and 1 base at J, with 10 bases between the two ends. This CDR3 has 15 residues. Germline loops: CDR1 SGHKS, CDR2 YYEKEE (reference sequence). CDR3 sequence: CASSSRSRNTGELFF. CDR3 in DNA: TGTGCCAGCAGCTCTCGCTCGAGGAACACCGGGGAGCTGTTTTTT.

The chain employs TRBV14 and TRBJ1-1, with D possibly being TRBD1 (5 bases). V lost 6 bases, J lost 3 bases, and 17 bases lay in between. This CDR3 spans 15 amino acids. Germline CDR1 and CDR2: SGHDN and FVKESK. Here the CDR3 reads CASSPGWAPHTEAFF. Written as DNA, the CDR3 is TGTGCCAGCAGTCCAGGGTGGGCACCGCACACTGAAGCTTTCTTT. Looking up the rest from reference TRBV14 and TRBJ1-1 gives the full variable domain: EAGVTQFPSHSVIEKGQTVTLRCDPISGHDNLYWYRRVMGKEIKFLLHFVKESKQDESGMPNNRFLAERTGGTYSTLKVQPAELEDSGVYFCASSPGWAPHTEAFFGQGTRLTVV.

The V gene is TRBV3-1 (or the pseudogene TRBV3-2), the J gene TRBJ1-5, with a possible D match to TRBD1 (6 bases). V lost 2 bases, J lost 1 base, and 6 bases lay in between. Germline V gives CDR1 LGHDT, CDR2 YNNKEL (reference sequence). CDR3 length equals 14 residues. DNA of the CDR3: TGTGCCAGCAGCCAAACAGGGAGCAATCAGCCCCAGCATTTT. Encoded protein: CASSQTGSNQPQHF.

The chain is built from TRBV19 and TRBJ2-3; no clear D gene. CDR3 length: 14 residues. Germline-derived CDR1 and CDR2 are LNHDA and SQIVND (reference sequence). V lost 4 bases and J 0 bases, leaving 8 bases between the germline ends. The chain's CDR3 is CASSNRASTDTQYF. DNA of the CDR3: TGTGCCAGTAGTAACCGAGCTAGCACAGATACGCAGTATTTT.

V is TRBV4-1 and J is TRBJ1-6; 8 bases fit TRBD1. V lost 5 bases, J lost 5 bases, and 5 bases stayed unmatched. Germline V gene data show CDR1 as MGHRA and CDR2 as YSYEKL. The CDR3 loop spans 15 amino acids. CDR3 residues: CASSLTGQDNSPLHF. The CDR3 DNA reads TGCGCCAGCAGCTTGACGGGACAGGATAATTCACCCCTCCACTTT.

The chain recombines TRBV11-3 with TRBJ1-2; 10 bases align to TRBD1. CDR1 SGHNT and CDR2 YENEEA come from the germline V gene. J gave up 6 bases and V 5 bases, and 6 bases lay outside the gene matches. The CDR3 contains 14 residues. CDR3 sequence: CASSLDRGQDGYTF. The CDR3 nucleotides are TGTGCCAGCAGCCTCGACAGGGGGCAAGATGGCTACACCTTC.

This chain connects TRBV6-5 to TRBJ1-4; 7 bases fit TRBD1. CDR1 and CDR2 (germline): MNHEY, SVGAGI. With V trimmed by 6 bases and J by 8 bases, 12 bases remained unmatched. The CDR3 totals 15 residues. As DNA, the CDR3 is TGTGCCAGCAGCCTAGGGACAGCCCGCGGGGAAAAACTGTTTTTT. Residues: CASSLGTARGEKLFF.

This chain connects TRBV19 to TRBJ1-2, with a possible D match to TRBD1 (5 bases). The CDR3 length is 14 residues. V was trimmed by 6 bases and J by 4 bases, leaving 15 bases between them. Germline lookup yields CDR1 LNHDA and CDR2 SQIVND (reference sequence). Written as DNA, the CDR3 is TGTGCCAGTAGCCCGAGACAGAGCGTCTATGGCTACACCTTC. This gives the protein CASSPRQSVYGYTF.

This chain joins TRBV7-3 and TRBJ2-1; TRBD2 aligns across 10 bases. V lost 8 bases and J lost 7; bases outside the gene matches: 2. The length of the CDR3 is 12 residues. From germline, CDR1 is SGHTA and CDR2 FQGTGA. CDR3 DNA: TGTGCCAGCCGAGCGGGGGGGAATGAGCAGTTCTTC. This gives the protein CASRAGGNEQFF.

This chain links TRBV6-1 with TRBJ2-7; possibly TRBD1 for D (5 bases). Germline loops: CDR1 MNHNS, CDR2 SASEGT. This CDR3 contains 15 residues. V gave up 2 bases and J gave up 3 bases, with 14 bases separating them. CDR3 DNA sequence: TGTGCCAGCAGTGAAACACAGGATTACCTCTACGAGCAGTACTTC. Protein sequence: CASSETQDYLYEQYF.